Detailed here is one T cell receptor beta chain. These data belong to a study of blood T cell repertoires in COVID-19. The germline V gene has CDR1 SGDLS and CDR2 YYNGEE. Trimming took off 0 bases at V and 5 bases at J, with 9 bases between the two ends. This CDR3 has 14 amino acids. The repertoire was sequenced with immunoSEQ multiplex PCR; TCRdb's copy has only in-frame clones and lacks some. The repertoire holds roughly 410,000 clones, 70% to 90% seen once, with 2.3% in the top ten. The receptor comes from an older woman with COVID-19, enrolled during active disease. Sequencing was done on a sample of peripheral blood. The rearrangement uses TRBV9 and TRBJ1-5; the D is unclear. The CDR3 coding sequence is TGTGCCAGCAGCGTAGGAGCTAACCATCAGCCCCAGCATTTT. Its protein product is CASSVGANHQPQHF.